This TCR beta chain was observed in a study of shared clonotypes between healthy human individuals. The CDR3 runs to 15 residues. The ends lost 1 base at V and 3 bases at J; junction bases unmatched: 2. Per the germline V gene, CDR1 is PRHDT and CDR2 is FYEKMQ (reference sequence). Some clones are missing from TCRdb's copy, which holds only in-frame ones; the method was immunoSEQ multiplex PCR. The table records under 130,000 clones, just over 65% of them present only once. The TCR comes from a woman under 40 in good health. The gene calls are TRBV13 and TRBJ1-1; the match to TRBD1 covers 10 bases. The material sequenced was memory CD8+ T cells sorted from blood. The sample's subset: CD45RO+ cells pooled with CCR7-negative TemRA cells. CDR3 residues: CASSLAGQGDTEAFF. CDR3 coding DNA: TGTGCCAGCAGCTTAGCAGGACAGGGGGACACTGAAGCTTTCTTT.